The 22 T cell receptor beta chains below were found in one sample sequenced in a study of cytomegalovirus exposure and HLA in healthy donors. 60 Vbeta and 13 Jbeta primers were used in PCR. The data were produced by immunoSEQ multiplex PCR, yet TCRdb's version contains in-frame clones alone and is incomplete. This sample has around 280,000 clones, with approximately 90% found just once. The sequenced material came from PBMCs. The receptors were sampled from a woman younger than 30 in good health and CMV-seronegative.

The chain is built from TRBV27 and TRBJ2-7; D perhaps matches TRBD2 (7 bases). Germline V gene sequence: CDR1 MNHEY, CDR2 SMNVEV (reference sequence). V was pared by 6 bases and J by 2 bases, with 17 bases between. This CDR3 is 15 amino acids long. The CDR3 sequence is CASSGGGAPPYEQYF. DNA of the CDR3: TGTGCCAGCAGCGGCGGGGGCGCGCCGCCCTACGAGCAGTACTTC.

This clone has a handful of counts. The chain recombines TRBV6-1 with TRBJ1-1; 8 positions agree with TRBD1. CDR3 length: 12 residues. The J segment lost 7 bases and the V segment lost 4 bases, leaving 2 bases of the junction unmatched. Germline CDR1 reads MNHNS; CDR2 reads SASEGT. CDR3 sequence (DNA): TGTGCCAGCAGTGCCAGGGGGCTTGAAGCTTTCTTT. This sequence encodes CASSARGLEAFF.

The count of this clone is one. The chain couples TRBV21-1 to TRBJ1-1; TRBD1 reflects the table's D call only, with no check against the DNA. TRBV21-1 is tagged as a pseudogene. There are 15 residues in the CDR3. Written as DNA, the CDR3 is TGTGCCAGCAGCAAAGGGACAGGGAACTACACTGAAGCTTTCTTT. Translated, it gives CASSKGTGNYTEAFF.

This rearrangement joins TRBV18 to TRBJ2-7; D gene uncertain. The CDR3 is 14 amino acids. Per the germline V gene, CDR1 is KGHSH and CDR2 is LQKENI. The ends were cut back, 4 bases at V and 0 bases at J, with 10 bases in the middle. This chain's CDR3 is CASSLPPSSYEQYF. Here the CDR3 DNA reads TGTGCCAGCTCACTGCCTCCTAGCTCCTACGAGCAGTACTTC.

V usage is TRBV6-6 and J usage is TRBJ2-7; D is possibly TRBD1 (6 bases). From germline, CDR1 is MNHNY and CDR2 SVGAGI (reference sequence). This CDR3 has 14 residues. Trimming took 6 bases from V and 0 from J, leaving 12 bases between them. The CDR3 protein is CASRDGTNSYEQYF. The CDR3 bases are TGTGCCAGCAGGGACGGGACAAACTCCTACGAGCAGTACTTC.

The chain has TRBV7-9 and TRBJ2-1; a possible D gene is TRBD1 (5 bases). Trimming took 7 bases from V and 2 from J, leaving 9 bases between them. CDR1 is SEHNR and CDR2 is FQNEAQ in the germline V gene (reference sequence). This CDR3 has 13 amino acids. CDR3 protein: CASTGSTYNEQFF. CDR3 nucleotide sequence: TGTGCCAGCACAGGGTCGACCTACAATGAGCAGTTCTTC. The full variable domain, completed using reference TRBV7-9 and TRBJ2-1, is DTGVSQNPRHKITKRGQNVTFRCDPISEHNRLYWYRQTLGQGPEFLTYFQNEAQLEKSRLLSDRFSAERPKGSFSTLEIQRTEQGDSAMYLCASTGSTYNEQFFGPGTRLTVL.

The chain uses TRBV7-3 and TRBJ2-7; TRBD1 aligns across 8 bases. The CDR3 loop spans 13 amino acids. Germline CDR1 SGHTA, CDR2 FQGTGA. Germline trimming cut 5 bases from V and 5 bases from J; bases unmatched to any gene: 5. The CDR3 spells CASSRQTGDEQYF. In DNA, the CDR3 is TGTGCCAGCAGCCGCCAGACAGGGGACGAGCAGTACTTC.

The chain links TRBV29-1 to TRBJ2-7; 9 nucleotides align to TRBD1. The V gene end was trimmed by 5 bases and the J gene end by 4 bases; junction bases not matched to a gene: 6. The CDR3 sequence is 13 residues long. Germline V CDR1 and CDR2: SQVTM, ANQGSEA. CDR3 region: CSVYGTGRYEQYF. In DNA, the CDR3 is TGCAGCGTTTACGGGACAGGGCGGTACGAGCAGTACTTC.

This clone has a single count. The rearrangement uses TRBV5-1 and TRBJ2-1; 8 nucleotides align to TRBD2. Germline V gives CDR1 SGHRS, CDR2 YFSETQ. Germline trimming cut 4 bases from V and 8 bases from J; bases unmatched to any gene: 26. The CDR3 consists of 20 residues. The CDR3 is CASSLRSRTSFGSRSDEQFF. As DNA, the CDR3 is TGCGCCAGCAGCCTCAGATCCCGGACTAGCTTCGGATCAAGGAGCGATGAGCAGTTCTTC. Looking up the rest from reference TRBV5-1 and TRBJ2-1 gives the full variable domain: KAGVTQTPRYLIKTRGQQVTLSCSPISGHRSVSWYQQTPGQGLQFLFEYFSETQRNKGNFPGRFSGRQFSNSRSEMNVSTLELGDSALYLCASSLRSRTSFGSRSDEQFFGPGTRLTVL.

This sequence joins TRBV6-1 and TRBJ2-7, with TRBD2 as a possible D gene (5 bases). V was cut by 1 base and J by 0 bases, with 13 bases left in between. Germline CDR1 and CDR2: MNHNS and SASEGT. There are 16 residues in the CDR3. Here the CDR3 DNA reads TGTGCCAGCAGTGAAGTCCCTCGGGGAATCTCCTACGAGCAGTACTTC. As protein: CASSEVPRGISYEQYF.

This chain uses TRBV2 with TRBJ1-3; the match to TRBD1 covers 7 bases. The germline gives CDR1 SNHLY, CDR2 FYNNEI. The CDR3 contains 14 residues. The J segment lost 0 bases and the V segment lost 8 bases, leaving 4 bases of the junction unmatched. Here the CDR3 reads CASDRDSSGNTIYF. In DNA, the CDR3 is TGTGCCAGCGACAGGGATAGCTCTGGAAACACCATATATTTT. The variable domain in full, completed from reference TRBV2 and TRBJ1-3, reads EPEVTQTPSHQVTQMGQEVILRCVPISNHLYFYWYRQILGQKVEFLVSFYNNEISEKSEIFDDQFSVERPDGSNFTLKIRSTKLEDSAMYFCASDRDSSGNTIYFGEGSWLTVV.

The chain recombines TRBV5-1 with TRBJ1-1; 8 bases fit TRBD1. V trimming: 3 bases; J trimming: 0 bases; junction bases outside the gene matches: 4. CDR1 and CDR2 (germline): SGHRS, YFSETQ. This CDR3 is built from 15 residues. For the CDR3, the DNA is TGCGCCAGCAGCTCAACGACAGGGGTGAACACTGAAGCTTTCTTT. Translating gives CASSSTTGVNTEAFF.

In this sample, this clone turned up once. This chain links TRBV28 with TRBJ2-4; 8 bases are shared with TRBD1. J was trimmed by 3 bases and V by 6 bases; bases with no gene match: 7. The germline V gene has CDR1 MDHEN and CDR2 SYDVKM. The CDR3 is made up of 15 amino acids. CDR3 in amino acids: CASSTTGQGKNIQYF. The CDR3 region has the DNA TGTGCCAGCAGCACAACTGGACAGGGCAAAAACATTCAGTACTTC.

V is TRBV6-1 and J is TRBJ1-5; tentative D call: TRBD1 (6 bases). Looked up from germline, CDR1 is MNHNS and CDR2 is SASEGT. Trimming took off 4 bases at V and 1 base at J, with 14 bases between the two ends. The CDR3 sequence is 16 residues long. The CDR3 region has the DNA TGTGCCAGCAGTGTGCGACCGGGACACAGCAATCAGCCCCAGCATTTT. This gives the protein CASSVRPGHSNQPQHF.

The chain joins TRBV6-5 to TRBJ2-5; TRBD2 agrees at 8 bases. The better agreement between TRBJ2-7 and the DNA end casts doubt on the J call. Germline loops: CDR1 MNHEY, CDR2 SVGAGI. The CDR3 spans 15 residues. CDR3 sequence reads: CASGPYASGGYEQYF. CDR3 nucleotides: TGTGCCAGCGGCCCCTATGCGTCGGGGGGGTACGAGCAGTACTTC.

The V gene is TRBV5-4, the J gene TRBJ1-1; 8 bases agree with TRBD1. Per germline, CDR1 SGHNT and CDR2 YYREEE (reference sequence). The CDR3 is 16 residues long. Germline trimming cut 2 bases from V and 5 bases from J; bases unmatched to any gene: 11. The CDR3, as DNA: TGTGCCAGCAGCTTCGGTACAGGGGGAATGGGGACTGAAGCTTTCTTT. Translated, it gives CASSFGTGGMGTEAFF.

The chain has TRBV2 and TRBJ2-2, with TRBD2 matching 9 bases. V dropped 11 bases and J dropped 7; count of bases not matched to a gene: 14. CDR1 is SNHLY, CDR2 FYNNEI, per germline. The CDR3 sequence is 15 residues long. CDR3 in DNA: TGTGCCTCCCGGGGCGGGGGGGCGGAGAGCGGGGAGCTGTTTTTT. Protein: CASRGGGAESGELFF. Using reference TRBV2 and TRBJ2-2 for the parts outside the CDR3, the full variable domain is EPEVTQTPSHQVTQMGQEVILRCVPISNHLYFYWYRQILGQKVEFLVSFYNNEISEKSEIFDDQFSVERPDGSNFTLKIRSTKLEDSAMYFCASRGGGAESGELFFGEGSRLTVL.

DNA of the CDR3: TGTGCCAGCAGTTACTTCGGTGCAAGTTCACCCCTCCACTTT. It is translated as CASSYFGASSPLHF. The chain uses TRBV6-6 and TRBJ1-6; no definite D call. This CDR3 comprises 14 residues. V lost 1 base and J lost 9, with 10 bases in between. CDR1 is MNHNY and CDR2 is SVGAGI in the germline V gene (reference sequence).

J is TRBJ2-7 and V is TRBV30; no reliable D call. The CDR3 consists of 12 residues. Trimming left V 1 base short and J 1 base short, with 5 bases between. Germline V gene sequence: CDR1 GTSNPN, CDR2 SVGIG (reference sequence). Here the CDR3 DNA reads TGTGCCTGGAGTGGAGGTTCCTACGAGCAGTACTTC. Residues: CAWSGGSYEQYF. The whole variable domain, filled in from reference TRBV30 and TRBJ2-7, reads SQTIHQWPATLVQPVGSPLSLECTVEGTSNPNLYWYRQAAGRGLQLLFYSVGIGQISSEVPQNLSASRPQDRQFILSSKKLLLSDSGFYLCAWSGGSYEQYFGPGTRLTVT.

This rearrangement joins TRBV19 to TRBJ1-1; D gene ambiguous. The germline V gene has CDR1 LNHDA and CDR2 SQIVND (reference sequence). The CDR3 is made up of 12 amino acids. V was pared by 8 bases and J by 1 base, with 8 bases between. As DNA, the CDR3 is TGTGCCAGTTGCCTCGGGAACACTGAAGCTTTCTTT. Translating it yields CASCLGNTEAFF.

The rearrangement joins TRBV6-5 to TRBJ1-6; tentatively, D is TRBD1 (5 bases). Germline-derived CDR1 and CDR2 are MNHEY and SVGAGI. This CDR3 is 13 amino acids long. Trimming left V 7 bases short and J 6 bases short, with 10 bases between. The CDR3 region has the DNA TGTGCCAGCACAGCAGGGTCTAATTCACCCCTCCACTTT. Translated: CASTAGSNSPLHF.

The J gene is TRBJ1-2, the V gene TRBV11-2; 7 bases fit TRBD1. This CDR3 is 15 amino acids long. Unmatched junction bases numbered 13, after V lost 4 bases and J lost 8 bases. Germline V gene sequence: CDR1 SGHAT, CDR2 FQNNGV. CDR3 DNA: TGTGCCAGCAGCTCCGACACTGCAGGGGGAAAAGGCTACACCTTC. This sequence encodes CASSSDTAGGKGYTF.